The 24 T cell receptor beta chains reported below all come from one sample, sequenced in a study of STAT3 mutations in large granular lymphocyte leukemia (dated by TCRdb to the late 2010s). General conclusions and limits of the study: At least one immunodominant TCRbeta clonotype was identified in every T-LGLL patient, and multiple immunodominant subclonotypes were identified in about half of the T-LGLL patients.

Their target antigens are unknown. Libraries were built with the immunoSEQ multiplex PCR assay. The clones in this table, taken by TCRdb from immuneACCESS, are in-frame only. Not every clone is retained; where verified, under half of the shortfall comes from an unresolved V gene, and the cause of the rest is unknown. Recorded for this sample are 7,800 or so clones; 91% of them occurred a single time. The ten largest clones capture around 42% of the sample. The sample comprised peripheral blood mononuclear cells. The receptors shown here come from a man aged 50 to 59 with T-cell large granular lymphocyte leukemia. Some clones in this sample may be carry-over from other donors' samples. The age is the age at diagnosis.

In its sample, this clone was seen once. The chain couples TRBV11-2 to TRBJ2-6; the D gene is possibly TRBD2 (6 bases). Trimming removed 2 bases from V and 2 bases from J, with 19 bases in between. The CDR3 has 19 residues. Germline V gene lookup returns CDR1 SGHAT and CDR2 FQNNGV. The CDR3 spells CASSLTSGGSLPGANVLTF. CDR3 nucleotide sequence: TGTGCCAGCAGCTTAACCTCTGGAGGGAGCCTCCCTGGGGCCAACGTCCTGACTTTC.

This clone was detected only once. The V and J genes are TRBV5-1 and TRBJ1-2, with 8 bases that match TRBD1. Germline V gene sequence: CDR1 SGHRS, CDR2 YFSETQ. The CDR3 totals 13 residues. V was pared by 4 bases and J by 4 bases, with 3 bases of the junction left unmatched. The CDR3 sequence is CASSTGQGYGYTF. In DNA, the CDR3 is TGCGCCAGCAGCACTGGACAGGGCTATGGCTACACCTTC. The full variable domain, rest sourced from reference TRBV5-1 and TRBJ1-2, is KAGVTQTPRYLIKTRGQQVTLSCSPISGHRSVSWYQQTPGQGLQFLFEYFSETQRNKGNFPGRFSGRQFSNSRSEMNVSTLELGDSALYLCASSTGQGYGYTFGSGTRLTVV.

The chain couples TRBV7-2 to TRBJ1-1; D uncertain. Looked up from germline, CDR1 is SGHTA and CDR2 is FQGNSA. Trimming left V 1 base short and J 2 bases short, with 11 bases between. The CDR3 runs 15 residues. The CDR3 loop is CASSLVPETNTEAFF. For the CDR3, the DNA is TGTGCCAGCAGCTTAGTCCCCGAAACTAACACTGAAGCTTTCTTT.

This clone was observed once. The chain has TRBV10-2 and TRBJ1-5, with D possibly being TRBD1 (5 bases). This CDR3 region has 16 residues. V was shortened by 0 bases and J by 4 bases, with 13 bases between the two germline ends. The V gene's germline CDR1 is WSHSY and CDR2 SAAADI. The CDR3 DNA reads as TGCGCCAGCAGTGAGTCTGTCGGGACGGTAAATCAGCCCCAGCATTTT. Protein product: CASSESVGTVNQPQHF.

This clone has only a few counts. This chain connects TRBV7-6 to TRBJ2-7; D unresolved. The CDR3 is made up of 15 amino acids. Trimming took off 1 base at V and 0 bases at J, with 10 bases between the two ends. Germline-derived CDR1 and CDR2 are SGHVS and FNYEAQ. In DNA form, the CDR3 reads TGTGCCAGCAGCTTAGGGGCAGTACCCTCCTACGAGCAGTACTTC. Amino acid sequence: CASSLGAVPSYEQYF.

The V and J genes are TRBV5-1 and TRBJ2-7; D gene uncertain. The V and J ends lost 3 bases and 4 bases respectively, with 11 bases between them. The CDR3 extends over 13 amino acids. Germline values: CDR1 SGHRS, CDR2 YFSETQ. The CDR3 sequence is CASSSGAGYEQYF. CDR3 DNA: TGCGCCAGCAGCTCCGGCGCCGGGTACGAGCAGTACTTC.

This sequence joins TRBV27 and TRBJ2-6; 7 bases line up with TRBD1. Trimming at V came to 5 bases and at J to 0 bases, leaving 7 bases not matched to a gene. CDR3 length equals 17 residues. The germline V gene encodes CDR1 MNHEY and CDR2 SMNVEV (reference sequence). CDR3 amino acids: CASSPRTGYSGANVLTF. CDR3 DNA sequence: TGTGCCAGCAGTCCAAGGACAGGATACTCTGGGGCCAACGTCCTGACTTTC. Together with reference TRBV27 and TRBJ2-6, the CDR3 gives the full variable domain: EAQVTQNPRYLITVTGKKLTVTCSQNMNHEYMSWYRQDPGLGLRQIYYSMNVEVTDKGDVPEGYKVSRKEKRNFPLILESPSPNQTSLYFCASSPRTGYSGANVLTFGAGSRLTVL.

The chain carries TRBV16 and TRBJ2-7; possible D gene TRBD1, 5 bases. Germline lookup yields CDR1 KGHSY and CDR2 FQNENV. Between the trimmed V and J ends, which lost 5 bases and 0 bases, there was a span of 5 bases. CDR3 length: 12 amino acids. Written as DNA, the CDR3 is TGTGCCAGCAGCGACAGCTCCTACGAGCAGTACTTC. Protein product: CASSDSSYEQYF.

The chain recombines TRBV5-1 with TRBJ2-7; 9 bases fit TRBD2. The CDR3 runs to 16 residues. After removal of 0 bases from V and 3 bases from J, the junction contained 7 bases not matched to a gene. The germline V gene has CDR1 SGHRS and CDR2 YFSETQ. CDR3 coding DNA: TGCGCCAGCAGCTTGGAGCCCGCTAGCGGGAACTACGAGCAGTACTTC. Translating gives CASSLEPASGNYEQYF.

The CDR3 DNA is TGTGCCAGCTCCGAAGTGACGGCAGGGACGGAGGGCTACACCTTC. Protein sequence: CASSEVTAGTEGYTF. V and J are TRBV9 and TRBJ1-2; D may be TRBD1 (5 bases). Germline lookup yields CDR1 SGDLS and CDR2 YYNGEE. The V and J ends lost 7 bases and 8 bases respectively, with 24 bases between them. This CDR3 contains 15 residues.

V usage is TRBV7-9 and J usage is TRBJ2-7; 7 nucleotides agree with TRBD2. J lost 7 bases, V lost 3 bases, and 6 bases had no gene match. In germline, CDR1 is SEHNR, CDR2 FQNEAQ (reference sequence). CDR3 length equals 13 residues. CDR3 sequence (DNA): TGTGCCAGCAGCTTTAACAACGGGGGGGAGCAGTACTTC. The encoded protein is CASSFNNGGEQYF.

The chain is built from TRBV4-1 and TRBJ2-5, with 10 bases that match TRBD2. The CDR3 length is 18 residues. The germline gives CDR1 MGHRA, CDR2 YSYEKL. The junction had 12 bases not matched to a gene; V was cut back by 0 bases and J by 5 bases. The CDR3 protein is CASSQEGTQRGGRETQYF. CDR3 bases: TGCGCCAGCAGCCAAGAGGGAACCCAGCGGGGGGGCCGGGAGACCCAGTACTTC.

V and J are TRBV7-9 and TRBJ2-5; possibly TRBD1 for D (5 bases). The CDR3 is made up of 15 amino acids. The germline gives CDR1 SEHNR, CDR2 FQNEAQ (reference sequence). The germline V and J ends were trimmed by 3 bases and 5 bases, with 16 bases remaining between them. The CDR3 bases are TGTGCCAGCAGCTTGGTAGCAGGGTTGGGGGAGACCCAGTACTTC. Translated, it gives CASSLVAGLGETQYF.

The J gene is TRBJ1-3, the V gene TRBV5-1, with D maybe TRBD1 (6 bases). The CDR3 runs 15 residues. Germline V gene sequence: CDR1 SGHRS, CDR2 YFSETQ. V gave up 0 bases and J gave up 4 bases, with 11 bases separating them. In DNA, the CDR3 is TGCGCCAGCAGCTTGGGCCCAGGGGAAGGAAACACCATATATTTT. Residues: CASSLGPGEGNTIYF. The full variable domain, its missing parts supplied by reference TRBV5-1 and TRBJ1-3, is KAGVTQTPRYLIKTRGQQVTLSCSPISGHRSVSWYQQTPGQGLQFLFEYFSETQRNKGNFPGRFSGRQFSNSRSEMNVSTLELGDSALYLCASSLGPGEGNTIYFGEGSWLTVV.

This chain joins TRBV28 and TRBJ2-2; no firm D call. CDR3 length: 14 residues. Germline values: CDR1 MDHEN, CDR2 SYDVKM. With 3 bases removed from V and 4 bases from J, the gap between germline ends came to 9 bases. The CDR3 loop reads CASSFSGFTGELFF. The CDR3 DNA reads as TGTGCCAGCAGTTTCTCCGGGTTCACCGGGGAGCTGTTTTTT. The full variable domain, its missing parts supplied by reference TRBV28 and TRBJ2-2, is DVKVTQSSRYLVKRTGEKVFLECVQDMDHENMFWYRQDPGLGLRLIYFSYDVKMKEKGDIPEGYSVSREKKERFSLILESASTNQTSMYLCASSFSGFTGELFFGEGSRLTVL.

The chain joins TRBV7-7 to TRBJ2-3; D could derive from TRBD1 or TRBD2 (5 bases each). This CDR3 contains 15 residues. V dropped 5 bases and J dropped 2 bases, with 14 bases sitting between them. Germline V gene sequence: CDR1 SSHAT, CDR2 FNYEAQ (reference sequence). CDR3 nucleotide sequence: TGTGCCAGCAGCAGAGGGACGACGACCACAGATACGCAGTATTTT. Its protein product is CASSRGTTTTDTQYF.

The table lists this clone with a count of one. The J gene is TRBJ2-7, the V gene TRBV5-4; the match to TRBD2 covers 10 bases. CDR1 and CDR2 (germline): SGHNT, YYREEE (reference sequence). The V segment lost 4 bases and the J segment 6 bases; nucleotides outside the gene matches: 7. The CDR3 is made up of 14 amino acids. The CDR3 coding sequence is TGTGCCAGCAGCGAGGGACTAGCGTCTGGCGAGCAGTACTTC. Translated: CASSEGLASGEQYF. The variable domain in full, with the rest retrieved from reference TRBV5-4 and TRBJ2-7, is ETGVTQSPTHLIKTRGQQVTLRCSSQSGHNTVSWYQQALGQGPQFIFQYYREEENGRGNFPPRFSGLQFPNYSSELNVNALELDDSALYLCASSEGLASGEQYFGPGTRLTVT.

This sequence joins TRBV7-8 and TRBJ2-3, with 8 bases matching TRBD1. The CDR3 totals 14 residues. V lost 3 bases to trimming and J lost 8 bases; unmatched junction nucleotides: 7. Germline V gives CDR1 SGHVS, CDR2 FQNEAQ. CDR3: CASSFFQGAGTQYF. In nucleotides, the CDR3 is TGTGCCAGCAGCTTTTTTCAGGGGGCCGGTACGCAGTATTTT. Full variable domain (rest looked up from reference TRBV7-8 and TRBJ2-3): GAGVSQSPRYKVAKRGQDVALRCDPISGHVSLFWYQQALGQGPEFLTYFQNEAQLDKSGLPSDRFFAERPEGSVSTLKIQRTQQEDSAVYLCASSFFQGAGTQYFGPGTRLTVL.

The rearrangement uses TRBV5-1 and TRBJ1-1; D gene uncertain. The CDR3 runs to 15 residues. The germline V and J ends were trimmed by 0 bases and 1 base, with 10 bases remaining between them. Germline V lookup: CDR1 SGHRS, CDR2 YFSETQ. The CDR3 nucleotides are TGCGCCAGCAGCTTGGATAGGTGGGAGAACACTGAAGCTTTCTTT. Amino acids: CASSLDRWENTEAFF.

In its sample, this clone was seen once. The chain carries TRBV20-1 and TRBJ2-1; D not certain. CDR3 length equals 10 residues. V was clipped by 6 bases and J by 10 bases, with 10 bases between them. Germline assignment: CDR1 DFQATT and CDR2 SNEGSKA (reference sequence). CDR3 protein: CSASSREQFF. CDR3 nucleotides: TGCAGTGCCAGTAGCCGAGAGCAGTTCTTC.

This clone was found a few times. This chain connects TRBV4-1 to TRBJ1-5; possible D gene TRBD1, 6 bases. The germline V gene encodes CDR1 MGHRA and CDR2 YSYEKL. V dropped 1 base and J dropped 11 bases, with 6 bases sitting between them. This CDR3 has 11 residues. Written as DNA, the CDR3 is TGCGCCAGCAGCCAAGGACAGGCCCAGCATTTT. Translation: CASSQGQAQHF.

The V gene is TRBV7-9, the J gene TRBJ2-5, with 8 bases fitting TRBD1. Germline trimming cut 7 bases from V and 1 base from J; bases unmatched to any gene: 5. Per germline, CDR1 SEHNR and CDR2 FQNEAQ (reference sequence). CDR3 size: 14 residues. The CDR3 nucleotides are TGTGCCAGCAACCAGGGGGCCCTCCAAGAGACCCAGTACTTC. Its translation: CASNQGALQETQYF.

The CDR3 loop reads CASSSPGLAGGRGTDTQYF. The CDR3, as DNA: TGTGCCAGCTCCTCGCCGGGACTAGCGGGGGGCCGGGGCACAGATACGCAGTATTTT. This chain links TRBV2 with TRBJ2-3; 15 bases are a match to TRBD2. The CDR3 covers 19 residues. The germline V gene has CDR1 SNHLY and CDR2 FYNNEI. The ends lost 8 bases at V and 1 base at J; junction bases unmatched: 13.

V is TRBV10-1 and J is TRBJ2-5; 11 nucleotides agree with TRBD1. The CDR3 is 17 amino acids. Trimming at V came to 6 bases and at J to 5 bases, leaving 14 bases not matched to a gene. Germline V gene lookup returns CDR1 WNHNN and CDR2 SYGVQD (reference sequence). CDR3 coding DNA: TGCGCCAGCAGCCCCGGACAGGGGGCGGAGAATCGGGAGACCCAGTACTTC. This sequence encodes CASSPGQGAENRETQYF.